Given below is one T cell receptor (beta chain) in context. This clonotype was recorded at least ten times. The clone's antigen remains unknown. No base quality values were provided; no much bigger clone lies one nucleotide off. This specimen belongs to a study of molecular identifiers for immune sequencing clone quantification (dated by TCRdb to 2017 to 2018). Background for the entire study: For a replicate experiment, RNA from approximately 20,000 or 100,000 naive CD8 T cells was divided into five aliquots, and four of the five aliquots were sequenced. The study was a methods study using CD8 T cells to benchmark molecular-identifier clustering-based TCR repertoire sequencing (MIDCIRS) and TCR RNA copy counting.

From the cysteine up to the phenylalanine, the CDR3 has a length of 13 residues. The only DNA kept is the CDR3, 39 bases in frame from the first base. Cut back by 8 bases and 0 bases, the V and J ends lie 7 bases apart. Library generation was performed with PCR. TCRdb lists the instrument as NextSeq 500. Preparation of bulk TCR libraries followed a previously described approach, with the TCR primers listed in Table S5. The Qiagen AllPrep DNA/RNA kit was used to purify total RNA. Before analysis, reads from multiple sequencing runs of one library were combined. The paper's data handling went like this. Only reads with exact TCR constant sequence were kept, trimmed to 150 nt, and grouped by their 12-nt molecular barcodes. Reads within each barcode group were sub-clustered using a 15% Levenshtein threshold, and quality-weighted consensus sequences were constructed for each RNA molecule. Non-functional sequences were removed, as were lower-count sequences one edit away from another. Barcode sub-clusters with fewer than 20% of the maximum read count were removed, based on fitting two negative binomial distributions. The raw public reads went through TCRdb reprocessing: fastp at Q25, MiXCR clone calling, in-frame beta chains kept. Rows matching on CDR3 protein sequence are summarized as one entry with the most common DNA and genes. V and J calls and clone size were set by TCRdb, not the authors. Within this sample are approximately 320,000 distinct CDR3 sequences, with roughly 23% of them counted one time only. The ten largest account for around 0.74% of the sample.

Naive CD8 T cell libraries were made from approximately 20,000 to 1,000,000 sorted cells using 10%, 30% or 50% of purified RNA. Naive CD8 T cells, defined as CD8+CD4-CCR7+CD45RA+, were FACS-sorted into RLT Plus buffer on a BD FACSAria II. To test detection sensitivity, Jurkat RNA equivalent to over 8 TCR copies was spiked into samples of about 19,000-1,000,000 naive CD8 T cells. Enrichment of CD8 T cells was done with RosetteSep CD8+ T Cell Enrichment Cocktail plus Ficoll-Paque, and ACK red cell lysis came afterward. The research as a whole found: Naive libraries contained spiked-in Jurkat TCR RNA (approximately 10 copies' worth), which is not part of the donor repertoire. In CMV-specific effector cells, over 99% of molecules were held by clones above 20 RNA copies, whereas under 1% of molecules were held by such clones in naive cells. Modeling estimated 2.5 to 3.5 recovered TCR RNA copies per cell, compared with about 10 by digital PCR, which implies about 30% capture efficiency. Highly expanded clone sizes could be underestimated because identical TCR molecules may share a barcode. When barcode sub-clustering was omitted, TCR diversity was inflated by chimeric consensus sequences, with chimeras reaching as high as 47%. Even against a background of 750,000 to 1,000,000 naive CD8 T cells, spiked-in Jurkat TCR RNA amounting to a single cell's worth was reported to be detectable.

The material sequenced was naive CD8+ T cells from blood, with Jurkat cell RNA spiked in. The cell subset or site tag for this specimen amounts to: FACS-sorted CD8+CD4-CCR7+CD45RA+ naive T cells. The chain joins TRBV12-3 or TRBV12-4 to TRBJ2-2; the D gene lacks a confident call. This TCR was sampled from a human donor in good health. Some libraries in this study had Jurkat cell RNA spiked in. The CDR3 reads CASRTANTGELFF. Read as DNA, the sequence is TGTGCCAGCCGAACCGCGAACACCGGGGAGCTGTTTTTT.